This record looks at one T cell receptor (beta chain) sequence and its context. Its specificity is unknown. The CDR3 covers 15 residues. The germline V gene encodes CDR1 LNHDA and CDR2 SQIVND (reference sequence). The ends lost 5 bases at V and 1 base at J; junction bases unmatched: 6. Documented treatment: roughly 10-day PBMC culture with coronavirus spike peptide pools or control peptides (ViraFEST assay). The data stem from a study of vaccination and CD4 T cells after COVID-19. Sequencing of the DNA from cultured CD4+ T cells was carried out with the Oncomine TCR Beta short-read assay. TCRdb redid the calling of the PCR reads with MiXCR, one entry per CDR3 protein. The data hold roughly 8,900 distinct CDR3 sequences, with 55% to 75% observed a single time.

The sample consisted of CD4+ T cells from blood, cultured in vitro. The TCR comes from a human donor who had recovered from COVID-19. V usage is TRBV19 and J usage is TRBJ1-1, with 8 nucleotides matching TRBD1. The CDR3 sequence is CASSGQGKGNTEAFF. CDR3 coding DNA: TGTGCCAGTAGTGGACAGGGTAAAGGGAACACTGAAGCTTTCTTT.